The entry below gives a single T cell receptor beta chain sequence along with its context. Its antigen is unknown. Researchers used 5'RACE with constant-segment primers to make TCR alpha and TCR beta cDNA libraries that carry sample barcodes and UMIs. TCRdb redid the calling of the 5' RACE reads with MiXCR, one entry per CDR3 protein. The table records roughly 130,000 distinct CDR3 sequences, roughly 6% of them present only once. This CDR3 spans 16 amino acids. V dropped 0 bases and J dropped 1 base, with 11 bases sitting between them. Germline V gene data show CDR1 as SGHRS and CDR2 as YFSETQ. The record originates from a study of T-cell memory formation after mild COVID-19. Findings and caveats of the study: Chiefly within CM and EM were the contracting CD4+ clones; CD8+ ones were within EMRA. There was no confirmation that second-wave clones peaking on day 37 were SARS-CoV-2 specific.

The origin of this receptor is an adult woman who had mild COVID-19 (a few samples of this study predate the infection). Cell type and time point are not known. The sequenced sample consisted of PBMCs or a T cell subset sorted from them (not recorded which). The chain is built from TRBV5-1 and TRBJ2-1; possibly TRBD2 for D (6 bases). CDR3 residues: CASSLVTSPSYNEQFF. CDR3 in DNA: TGCGCCAGCAGCTTGGTTACTAGCCCATCCTACAATGAGCAGTTCTTC.